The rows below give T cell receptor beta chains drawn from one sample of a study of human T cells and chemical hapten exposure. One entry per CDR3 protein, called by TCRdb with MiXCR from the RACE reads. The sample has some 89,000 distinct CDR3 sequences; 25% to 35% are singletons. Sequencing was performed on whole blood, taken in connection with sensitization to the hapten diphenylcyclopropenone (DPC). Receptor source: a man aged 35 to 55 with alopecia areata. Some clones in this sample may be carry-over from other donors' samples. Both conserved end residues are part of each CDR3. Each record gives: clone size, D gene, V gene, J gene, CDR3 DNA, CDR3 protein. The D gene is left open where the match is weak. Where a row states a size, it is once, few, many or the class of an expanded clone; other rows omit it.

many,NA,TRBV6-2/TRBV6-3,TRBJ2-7,TGTGCCAGCAGTACGGGTTACTCCTACGAGCAGTACTTC,CASSTGYSYEQYF
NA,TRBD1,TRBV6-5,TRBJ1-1,TGTGCCAGCAGGACACAGGGGGAAGCTTTCTTT,CASRTQGEAFF
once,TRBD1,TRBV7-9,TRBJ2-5,TGTGCCAGCAGCACACAGGGGCTTAAGGAGACCCAGTACTTC,CASSTQGLKETQYF
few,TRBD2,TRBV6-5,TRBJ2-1,TGTGCCAGCACCCCGGGGGGGACTGAGCAGTTCTTC,CASTPGGTEQFF
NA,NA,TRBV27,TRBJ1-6,TGTGCCAGCAGTTCCAATAATTCACCCCTCCACTTT,CASSSNNSPLHF
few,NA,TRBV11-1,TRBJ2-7,TGTGCCAGCAGCCACCAGGGGCACGAGCAGTACTTC,CASSHQGHEQYF
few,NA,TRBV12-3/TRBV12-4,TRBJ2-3,TGTGCCAGCAGTTTTATGCACAGACCAGCCACAGATACGCAGTATTTT,CASSFMHRPATDTQYF
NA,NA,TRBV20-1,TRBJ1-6,TGCAGTGCTAGAGATCCCACGCAAGTCGATAATTCACCCCTCCACTTT,CSARDPTQVDNSPLHF
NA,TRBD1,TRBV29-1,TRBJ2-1,TGCAGCGTGCGCGGGACAGGTCCTAATGAGCAGTTCTTC,CSVRGTGPNEQFF
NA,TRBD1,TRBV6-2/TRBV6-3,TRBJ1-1,TGTGCCATCTCCGACAGGGGCACTGAAGCTTTCTTT,CAISDRGTEAFF
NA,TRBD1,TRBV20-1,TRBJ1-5,TGCAGTGCGGGCGGACAGGGCCCTGTCGGCAATCAGCCCCAGCATTTT,CSAGGQGPVGNQPQHF
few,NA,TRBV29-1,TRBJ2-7,TGCAGCGTCATGACCCGGGACTCCACCTACGAGCAGTACTTC,CSVMTRDSTYEQYF
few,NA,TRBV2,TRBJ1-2,TGTGCCAGCAGTGGATTCAGGGGAGGCTACACCTTC,CASSGFRGGYTF
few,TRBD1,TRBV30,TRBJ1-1,TGTGCCTGGAGTGTACAGGGGAGGACTGAAGCTTTCTTT,CAWSVQGRTEAFF
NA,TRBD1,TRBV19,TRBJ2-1,TGTGCCAGTAGTGCGAGGGACAGGGCCAATGAGCAGTTCTTC,CASSARDRANEQFF
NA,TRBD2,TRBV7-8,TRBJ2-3,TGTGCCAGCAGCTTAGCGGCGGGAGCTGATACGCAGTATTTT,CASSLAAGADTQYF
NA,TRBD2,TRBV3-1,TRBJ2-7,TGTGCCAGCAGCCAAGACTGGGGGGGTAGCTACGAGCAGTACTTC,CASSQDWGGSYEQYF
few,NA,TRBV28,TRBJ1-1,TGTGCCAGCAGTTTGTATGGAAGGAACACTGAAGCTTTCTTT,CASSLYGRNTEAFF
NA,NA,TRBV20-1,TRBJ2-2,TGCAGTGCTAGAGATCCCTCCGCCACCCCTTTCGCGAACACCGGGGAGCTGTTTTTT,CSARDPSATPFANTGELFF
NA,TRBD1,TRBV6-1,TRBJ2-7,TGTGCCAGCAGTCTCCACGGACAGGGCCCCTACGAGCAGTACTTC,CASSLHGQGPYEQYF
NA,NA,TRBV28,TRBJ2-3,TGTGCCAGCAGTGCACCGGGAGCCCGACGTAGGGGCACAGATACGCAGTATTTT,CASSAPGARRRGTDTQYF
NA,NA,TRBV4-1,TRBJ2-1,TGCGCCAGCAGCCTCTTAACGGCTATCTCCTACAATGAGCAGTTCTTC,CASSLLTAISYNEQFF
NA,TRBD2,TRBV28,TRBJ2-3,TGTGCCAGCAGTTTAATCGTAGCGGGAGGCGGAGATACGCAGTATTTT,CASSLIVAGGGDTQYF
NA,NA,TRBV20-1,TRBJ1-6,TGCAGTGCTAGGAACCTCACGGGGTTATATAATGCACCCCTCCACTTT,CSARNLTGLYNAPLHF
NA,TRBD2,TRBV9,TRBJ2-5,TGTGCCAGCAGCGTTTCAGCGGGAGGTCCGGAGACCCAGTACTTC,CASSVSAGGPETQYF
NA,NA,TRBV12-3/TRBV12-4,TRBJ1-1,TGTGCCAGCAGCATCGACGGAATAATTGAAGCTTTCTTT,CASSIDGIIEAFF
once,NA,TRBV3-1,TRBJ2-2,TGTGCCAGCAGCCAAGAATGGAGGTCCGGGGAGCTGTTTTTT,CASSQEWRSGELFF
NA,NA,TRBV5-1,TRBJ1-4,TGCGCCAGCAGTTCCGGGACTTATGAAAAACTGTTTTTT,CASSSGTYEKLFF
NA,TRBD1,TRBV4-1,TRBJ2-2,TGCGCCAGCAGCCAAGATCCACACAGGGGAAACACCGGGGAGCTGTTTTTT,CASSQDPHRGNTGELFF
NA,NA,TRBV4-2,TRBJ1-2,TGTGCCAGCAGCGAAAACAGGGAGTTGGATGGCGACACCTTC,CASSENRELDGDTF
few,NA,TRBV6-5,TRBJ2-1,TGTGCCAGCAGCCCGTTGAGGGGACCGAGGAATGAGCAGTTCTTC,CASSPLRGPRNEQFF
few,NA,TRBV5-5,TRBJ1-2,TGTGCCAGCAGCTTGGGGGGCCTGTCTGATTATGGCTACACCTTC,CASSLGGLSDYGYTF
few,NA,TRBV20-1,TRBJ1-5,TGCAGTGCTAGCGGGGATAGCAATCAGCCCCAGCATTTT,CSASGDSNQPQHF
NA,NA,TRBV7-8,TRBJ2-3,TGTGCCAGCAGCTTCAGACTCACAGATACGCAGTATTTT,CASSFRLTDTQYF
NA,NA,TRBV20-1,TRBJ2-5,TGCAGTGCTAGAGATTTACTCGTGGTGGAGACCCAGTACTTC,CSARDLLVVETQYF
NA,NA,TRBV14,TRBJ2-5,TGTGCCAGCAGCCAACAACGGGGTTTCATCCAAGAGACCCAGTACTTC,CASSQQRGFIQETQYF
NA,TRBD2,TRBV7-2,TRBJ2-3,TGTGCCAGCAGCTTTCACTTATCCGGGACTAGCGTATCAGATACGCAGTATTTT,CASSFHLSGTSVSDTQYF